What follows is one T cell receptor beta chain and its context. Its antigen is still unknown. The sample comes from a study of PD-L1 blockade in urothelial cancer. Study-wide points: Pretreatment TCR clonality in blood under the median foretold superior survival. Expansion of tumor-associated blood clones at 3 weeks was greater in durable-benefit patients.

The V gene end was trimmed by 4 bases and the J gene end by 4 bases; junction bases not matched to a gene: 14. This CDR3 is built from 17 residues. Germline V gene lookup returns CDR1 SEHNR and CDR2 FQNEAQ (reference sequence). Time point of the sample: pretreatment peripheral blood. Assay: immunoSEQ multiplex PCR; the TCRdb copy retains only in-frame clones and omits some. The table records about 52,000 clones, around 74% of them present only once. The genes are TRBV7-9 and TRBJ2-5, with 8 bases identical to TRBD2. The clonotype was recovered from a man in his 70s with urothelial cancer. Sequenced here: PBMCs, sampled around atezolizumab (anti-PD-L1) treatment. The CDR3 here is CASSSFAAGVGRETQYF. Written as DNA, the CDR3 is TGTGCCAGCAGCTCCTTCGCAGCGGGAGTGGGCAGAGAGACCCAGTACTTC.